A single TCR beta chain is shown here with its context. Germline V gene sequence: CDR1 PRHDT, CDR2 FYEKMQ (reference sequence). V lost 5 bases and J lost 6; bases outside the gene matches: 7. This CDR3 spans 13 amino acids. The data originate from a study of blood T cell repertoires in COVID-19. This table comes from immunoSEQ multiplex PCR, and its TCRdb copy is limited to in-frame clones, with some not included. The data hold about 250,000 clones, with about four fifths observed a single time. The sequenced material came from peripheral blood. This TCR was sampled from a man aged 45 to 65 with active or convalescent COVID-19. V gene TRBV13 combines with J gene TRBJ2-7; 7 nucleotides agree with TRBD2. The CDR3 reads CASSGKTSPEQYF. The CDR3 bases are TGTGCCAGCAGCGGGAAGACTAGCCCCGAGCAGTACTTC.